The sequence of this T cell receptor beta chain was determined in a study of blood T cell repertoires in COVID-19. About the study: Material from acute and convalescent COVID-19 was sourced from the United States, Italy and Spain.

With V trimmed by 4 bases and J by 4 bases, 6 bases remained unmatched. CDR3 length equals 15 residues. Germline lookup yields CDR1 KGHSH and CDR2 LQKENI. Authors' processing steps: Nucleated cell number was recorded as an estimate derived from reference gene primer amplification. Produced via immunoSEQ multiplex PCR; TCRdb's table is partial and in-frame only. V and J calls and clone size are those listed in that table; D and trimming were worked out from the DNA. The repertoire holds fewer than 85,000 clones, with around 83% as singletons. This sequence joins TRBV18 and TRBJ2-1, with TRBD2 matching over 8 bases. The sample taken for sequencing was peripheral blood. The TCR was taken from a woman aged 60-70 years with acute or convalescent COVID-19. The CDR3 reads CASSRAGGDYNEQFF. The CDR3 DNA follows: TGTGCCAGCTCACGTGCCGGGGGGGATTACAATGAGCAGTTCTTC. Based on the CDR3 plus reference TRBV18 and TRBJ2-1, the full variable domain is NAGVMQNPRHLVRRRGQEARLRCSPMKGHSHVYWYRQLPEEGLKFMVYLQKENIIDESGMPKERFSAEFPKEGPSILRIQQVVRGDSAAYFCASSRAGGDYNEQFFGPGTRLTVL.